The 17 T cell receptor beta chains listed next were all sequenced from one sample in a study of T cell clusters in autoimmune cytopenias. TRB was amplified by touch-down multiplex PCR, primer pools A and B combined. TCRdb reanalyzed the multiplex PCR reads and collapses them to one entry per CDR3 protein, without DNA. The sample shows around 10,000 distinct CDR3 sequences, and around 4% sits with its ten largest clones. Each sample's input was 200 to 300 ng genomic DNA, roughly 38,000 genome equivalents. Sequencing was performed on peripheral blood. The receptors originated from a human donor with an autoimmune cytopenia or autoimmune hepatitis (not recorded which).

This clonotype is medium-sized (0.01 to 0.1%) by frequency. This chain uses TRBV29-1 with TRBJ1-1; there is no DNA to check the TCRdb D call of TRBD1. The CDR3 consists of 15 residues. Per the germline V gene, CDR1 is SQVTM and CDR2 is ANQGSEA. The CDR3 loop is CSVADRQGANTEAFF. The full variable domain, completed using reference TRBV29-1 and TRBJ1-1, is SAVISQKPSRDICQRGTSLTIQCQVDSQVTMMFWYRQQPGQSLTLIATANQGSEATYESGFVIDKFPISRPNLTFSTLTVSNMSPEDSSIYLCSVADRQGANTEAFFGQGTRLTVV.

The chain uses TRBV12-3 or TRBV12-4 and TRBJ1-1. The CDR3 is 14 residues long. The CDR3 here is CASSLGTPNTEAFF.

The V call is TRBV30, the J call TRBJ1-2; TCRdb's D call, TRBD1, is unchecked because there is no DNA. The germline V gene has CDR1 GTSNPN and CDR2 SVGIG (reference sequence). The CDR3 sequence is 12 residues long. Here the CDR3 reads CAWSRQIYGYTF.

This clonotype is classed as medium-sized by frequency. The chain combines TRBV6-5 with TRBJ2-1; without DNA, the TCRdb call of TRBD1 cannot be checked. Germline CDR1 MNHEY, CDR2 SVGAGI. The CDR3 covers 13 residues. CDR3 region: CASSSTAYNEQFF.

V is TRBV18 and J is TRBJ2-7; no DNA is available, so the TRBD1 call from TCRdb remains unchecked. CDR3 length: 12 residues. Germline-derived CDR1 and CDR2 are KGHSH and LQKENI. The CDR3 is CASSPADRGKYF.

By frequency, this clonotype is medium-sized. The chain combines TRBV12-3 or TRBV12-4 with TRBJ2-1. The CDR3 loop spans 13 amino acids. The CDR3 here is CASRAGSYNEQFF.

V gene TRBV5-1 combines with J gene TRBJ2-2; TCRdb's assignment of TRBD1 cannot be checked, as there is no DNA. The CDR3 extends over 15 amino acids. The germline V gene encodes CDR1 SGHRS and CDR2 YFSETQ. The CDR3 reads CASSPQTGSVGELFF.

This clonotype is labeled medium-sized (0.01 to 0.1%) based on frequency. The chain uses TRBV6-6 and TRBJ2-7; TCRdb proposes TRBD1, but this gene call is untestable without DNA. This CDR3 is built from 15 residues. Germline CDR1 is MNHNY and CDR2 is SVGAGI (reference sequence). The CDR3 loop is CASSYQGQGGLEQYF.

The rearrangement uses TRBV30 and TRBJ1-3; TCRdb's D call, TRBD1, is unchecked because there is no DNA. Germline loops: CDR1 GTSNPN, CDR2 SVGIG (reference sequence). The CDR3 extends over 13 amino acids. CDR3 in amino acids: CATETGWGNTIYF.

This clonotype registers medium-sized by frequency. V usage is TRBV6-5 and J usage is TRBJ2-3. Germline lookup yields CDR1 MNHEY and CDR2 SVGAGI. The CDR3 extends over 14 amino acids. The CDR3 region is CASSYTGEPDTQYF.

Measured by frequency, this clonotype is medium-sized. CDR3 amino acids: CATAAGGYNEQFF. The chain is built from TRBV5-5 and TRBJ2-1; TCRdb returns TRBD2, unconfirmable since there is no DNA. Germline V gene lookup returns CDR1 SGHKS and CDR2 YYEKEE (reference sequence). The CDR3 loop spans 13 amino acids.

The chain recombines TRBV19 with TRBJ2-1; there is no DNA to check the TCRdb D call of TRBD1. Germline V gene sequence: CDR1 LNHDA, CDR2 SQIVND (reference sequence). The CDR3 loop spans 13 amino acids. The CDR3 reads CASSLTEYNEQFF.

By frequency, this clonotype is medium-sized. The genes are TRBV19 and TRBJ2-7; TCRdb indicates TRBD1, and absent DNA this call remains unverified. This CDR3 is built from 13 residues. The germline CDR1 and CDR2 sequences are LNHDA and SQIVND (reference sequence). CDR3 region: CASMTGGVGEQYF.

This rearrangement joins TRBV27 to TRBJ2-3; no DNA is available, so the TRBD2 call from TCRdb remains unchecked. The CDR3 is 16 residues long. Germline V CDR1 and CDR2: MNHEY, SMNVEV (reference sequence). CDR3 loop: CASSLYLAGGPGTQYF.

V and J are TRBV28 and TRBJ2-7; lacking DNA, the TRBD1 call made by TCRdb goes unchecked. CDR3 length equals 15 residues. Germline V gene sequence: CDR1 MDHEN, CDR2 SYDVKM. The CDR3 protein is CASRITNRQGYEQYF.

The chain employs TRBV7-6 and TRBJ2-3; TCRdb's D call of TRBD2 is untestable without DNA. Germline-derived CDR1 and CDR2 are SGHVS and FNYEAQ. This CDR3 is 16 amino acids long. This chain's CDR3 is CASSSRTSGVGDTQYF.

The chain's CDR3 is CASSLETRGETQYF. The J gene is TRBJ2-5, the V gene TRBV7-6; TCRdb lists TRBD1, though no DNA is available to test this call. Germline CDR1 is SGHVS and CDR2 is FNYEAQ. CDR3 length: 14 residues.